This T cell receptor (beta chain) was profiled in a study of early stage breast cancer tumors. The protocol was immunoSEQ multiplex PCR, while the TCRdb copy is restricted to in-frame clones and leaves out a portion. The profile shows about 72,000 clones, under 85% of them singletons. The study, taken as a whole, reports: Blood repertoires resembled normal breast more than tumor.

Germline V gene lookup returns CDR1 SGHDT and CDR2 YYEEEE. CDR3 size: 16 residues. The V end lost 4 bases, the J end lost 4 bases, and 15 bases lay between the germline ends. A word on this clone: Its antigen is currently unknown.

Source material: blood. V gene TRBV5-6 combines with J gene TRBJ2-6; D may be TRBD1 (6 bases). The sequence came from a person between 55 and 70 years old with breast cancer. The DNA of the CDR3 is TGTGCCAGCAGCCGTGGGCAGGGGTTAGGGGCCAACGTCCTGACTTTC. Translation gives CASSRGQGLGANVLTF. The variable domain in full, completed from reference TRBV5-6 and TRBJ2-6, reads DAGVTQSPTHLIKTRGQQVTLRCSPKSGHDTVSWYQQALGQGPQFIFQYYEEEERQRGNFPDRFSGHQFPNYSSELNVNALLLGDSALYLCASSRGQGLGANVLTFGAGSRLTVL.